These T cell receptor beta chains were read from a single sample in a study of shared clonotypes between healthy human individuals. Assay used: immunoSEQ multiplex PCR; TCRdb lists only in-frame clones, some missing. The table lists over a million clones, around 95% of them singletons. Sequencing was carried out using naive CD4+ T cells sorted from blood. These receptors came from a man aged 25 to 45 in good health. CDR3s include the opening cysteine and the closing phenylalanine or tryptophan. Each record gives: D gene, J gene, clone size, V gene, CDR3 DNA, CDR3 protein. The D gene is left open where the match is weak. Some rows mark clone size as missing; the rest say once, few, many or name a class of expanded clone.

d_call: TRBD2
j_call: TRBJ2-1
clone_size: once
v_call: TRBV4-3
cdr3_nt: TGCGCCAGCACCCCGGGCCGGGAGGCGAGTGAGCAGTTCTTC
cdr3_aa: CASTPGREASEQFF

d_call: .
j_call: TRBJ2-5
clone_size: .
v_call: TRBV15
cdr3_nt: TGTGCCACCAGCTGGGACTACCAAGAGACCCAGTACTTC
cdr3_aa: CATSWDYQETQYF

d_call: TRBD1
j_call: TRBJ2-1
clone_size: .
v_call: TRBV19
cdr3_nt: TGTGCCAGTAGTATTACTTATCGGACAGGATACAATGAGCAGTTCTTC
cdr3_aa: CASSITYRTGYNEQFF

d_call: TRBD1
j_call: TRBJ2-3
clone_size: .
v_call: TRBV7-7
cdr3_nt: TGTGCCAGCAGCTTTGGACAGGGGGGAGATACGCAGTATTTT
cdr3_aa: CASSFGQGGDTQYF

d_call: .
j_call: TRBJ2-3
clone_size: .
v_call: TRBV10-1
cdr3_nt: TGCGCCAGCAGCTTACGCCGCACAGATACGCAGTATTTT
cdr3_aa: CASSLRRTDTQYF

d_call: .
j_call: TRBJ2-3
clone_size: once
v_call: TRBV29-1
cdr3_nt: TGCAGCGTTGAAGCCGGTATCACGGGGAAGGGAGATACGCAGTATTTT
cdr3_aa: CSVEAGITGKGDTQYF

d_call: TRBD2
j_call: TRBJ2-6
clone_size: .
v_call: TRBV9
cdr3_nt: TGTGCCAGCAGCGTACCTGAGCGGGGGCAGGGCACGACCAACGTCCTGACTTTC
cdr3_aa: CASSVPERGQGTTNVLTF

d_call: TRBD1
j_call: TRBJ2-4
clone_size: .
v_call: TRBV28
cdr3_nt: TGTGCCAGCAGTTCGACAGGGTCCAAAAACATTCAGTACTTC
cdr3_aa: CASSSTGSKNIQYF

d_call: .
j_call: TRBJ2-6
clone_size: .
v_call: TRBV4-3
cdr3_nt: TGCGCCAGCAGCCAAGATCTACTGACTGGGGCCAACGTCCTGACTTTC
cdr3_aa: CASSQDLLTGANVLTF

d_call: .
j_call: TRBJ2-2
clone_size: .
v_call: TRBV7-6
cdr3_nt: TGTGCCAGCAGCTTACGGGTCGGGCGGGCCACCGGGGAGCTGTTTTTT
cdr3_aa: CASSLRVGRATGELFF

d_call: .
j_call: TRBJ1-1
clone_size: .
v_call: TRBV28
cdr3_nt: TGTGCCAGCAGTTTTCGGGGTGCCACTGAAGCTTTCTTT
cdr3_aa: CASSFRGATEAFF

d_call: TRBD2
j_call: TRBJ2-1
clone_size: .
v_call: TRBV19
cdr3_nt: TGTGCCAGTAGTATGGGACTAGCGGTGTCTTACAATGAGCAGTTCTTC
cdr3_aa: CASSMGLAVSYNEQFF

d_call: .
j_call: TRBJ2-7
clone_size: .
v_call: TRBV9
cdr3_nt: TGTGCCAGCAGCGTAGGATGGCGAGCGGACTACGAGCAGTACTTC
cdr3_aa: CASSVGWRADYEQYF

d_call: TRBD2
j_call: TRBJ2-7
clone_size: .
v_call: TRBV7-6
cdr3_nt: TGTGCCAGCAGCAATCAGCGGGAGCGCCCCCACGAGCAGTACTTC
cdr3_aa: CASSNQRERPHEQYF

d_call: TRBD2
j_call: TRBJ2-5
clone_size: .
v_call: TRBV5-1
cdr3_nt: TGCGCCAGCAGCTTGGCCGGGAGGGTTCAAGAGACCCAGTACTTC
cdr3_aa: CASSLAGRVQETQYF

d_call: .
j_call: TRBJ2-5
clone_size: .
v_call: TRBV18
cdr3_nt: TGTGCCAGCTCACCACCGGTTTTGGAGACCCAGTACTTC
cdr3_aa: CASSPPVLETQYF

d_call: .
j_call: TRBJ2-1
clone_size: .
v_call: TRBV7-6
cdr3_nt: TGTGCCAGCAGCTTGGGGACTTACAATGAGCAGTTCTTC
cdr3_aa: CASSLGTYNEQFF